This T cell receptor beta chain was recovered during a study of T cells after yellow fever vaccination. Study overall: Preparing low-cell-number fractions relied on SMART-Seq v4 Ultra Low Input. Points from the study as a whole: Researchers report a weaker secondary response that nonetheless peaked faster, day 5 versus 15.

Comment on this clonotype: What it binds is unknown.

Germline V CDR1 and CDR2: SGHVS, FQNEAQ. Trimming removed 6 bases from V and 7 bases from J, with 16 bases in between. CDR3 length equals 14 residues. TCR cDNA was made by 5'RACE template switching, adding a universal primer site and UMIs. TCRdb recomputed calls from the 5' RACE reads with MiXCR, one row per CDR3 protein. The sample lists 150,000 to 200,000 distinct CDR3 sequences; about a tenth were seen once. Here the sequenced sample was CD8+ T cells sorted from PBMCs, taken 45 days after the yellow fever booster vaccination. This sequence originates from a man younger than 35 who received the YFV17D yellow fever vaccine. The chain has TRBV7-8 and TRBJ2-1, with D maybe TRBD2 (6 bases). The CDR3 DNA is TGTGCCAGCAGTAGCTTAAGTGGGACTAATGAGCAGTTCTTC. Its protein product is CASSSLSGTNEQFF.